These 11 T cell receptor beta chains came from one sample sequenced in a study of T cells in narcolepsy. Libraries were prepared by immunoSEQ multiplex PCR; TCRdb keeps only in-frame clonotypes and omits some of them. Among around 35,000 clones listed, under 90% were seen once. The material sequenced was CD45RA- memory CD4+ T cells from PBMCs. The receptors were sampled from a human donor with narcolepsy.

This clone has a single count. The chain employs TRBV28 and TRBJ2-6; D is undetermined. The CDR3 spans 13 residues. Trimming pared 10 bases from V and 3 bases from J, leaving 10 bases between. CDR1 is MDHEN and CDR2 is SYDVKM in the germline V gene. The CDR3 is CAILSVGANVLTF. For the CDR3, the DNA is TGTGCCATCCTCTCCGTTGGGGCCAACGTCCTGACTTTC. Using reference TRBV28 and TRBJ2-6 for the parts outside the CDR3, the full variable domain is DVKVTQSSRYLVKRTGEKVFLECVQDMDHENMFWYRQDPGLGLRLIYFSYDVKMKEKGDIPEGYSVSREKKERFSLILESASTNQTSMYLCAILSVGANVLTFGAGSRLTVL.

The rearrangement joins TRBV11-2 to TRBJ2-7, with a tentative D call TRBD1 (6 bases). CDR1 is SGHAT and CDR2 is FQNNGV in the germline V gene. The CDR3 spans 15 residues. With 2 bases removed from V and 2 bases from J, the gap between germline ends came to 13 bases. The chain's CDR3 is CASSLRGGSPYEQYF. CDR3 coding DNA: TGTGCCAGCAGCTTAAGAGGGGGTTCTCCCTACGAGCAGTACTTC.

J is TRBJ2-2 and V is TRBV2, with 7 positions matching TRBD2. The germline V gene has CDR1 SNHLY and CDR2 FYNNEI. Unmatched junction bases numbered 5, after V lost 3 bases and J lost 7 bases. This CDR3 has 14 residues. DNA for the CDR3: TGTGCCAGCAGTGACGGGGGGAGCGGCGGGGAGCTGTTTTTT. This translates into CASSDGGSGGELFF. Supplemented by reference TRBV2 and TRBJ2-2, the full variable domain reads EPEVTQTPSHQVTQMGQEVILRCVPISNHLYFYWYRQILGQKVEFLVSFYNNEISEKSEIFDDQFSVERPDGSNFTLKIRSTKLEDSAMYFCASSDGGSGGELFFGEGSRLTVL.

V gene TRBV2 combines with J gene TRBJ1-4; 7 positions match TRBD1. V gave up 7 bases and J gave up 9 bases; unmatched junction bases: 11. The CDR3 has 14 residues. Germline CDR1 SNHLY, CDR2 FYNNEI. CDR3 in amino acids: CASISGTATKKLFF. CDR3 bases: TGTGCCAGCATTTCCGGGACAGCTACAAAAAAACTGTTTTTT.

Turning to this clone: The junction departs from germline at one end; a sequencing error may be responsible. The chain recombines TRBV5-4 with TRBJ1-1; D not certain. The CDR3 consists of 13 residues. Per the germline V gene, CDR1 is SGHNT and CDR2 is YYREEE (reference sequence). The CDR3 DNA sequence: TGTGCCAGCAGTTTGGACCGACACACTGAAGCTTTCTTT. Translating it yields CASSLDRHTEAFF.

There are a few counts of this clone. The chain uses TRBV2 and TRBJ1-2, with D unclear. This CDR3 is 13 amino acids long. Trimming took off 2 bases at V and 6 bases at J, with 10 bases between the two ends. Germline loops: CDR1 SNHLY, CDR2 FYNNEI. The CDR3 nucleotides are TGTGCCAGCAGTGAAAGACTAGCGGATGGCTACACCTTC. As protein: CASSERLADGYTF. Variable domain in full (rest from reference TRBV2 and TRBJ1-2): EPEVTQTPSHQVTQMGQEVILRCVPISNHLYFYWYRQILGQKVEFLVSFYNNEISEKSEIFDDQFSVERPDGSNFTLKIRSTKLEDSAMYFCASSERLADGYTFGSGTRLTVV.

The V and J genes are TRBV6-5 and TRBJ2-1; D is possibly TRBD2 (5 bases). In germline, CDR1 is MNHEY, CDR2 SVGAGI. The CDR3 length is 15 residues. Trimming took 4 bases from V and 0 from J, leaving 10 bases between them. The CDR3 sequence is CASSSEGFSYNEQFF. In nucleotides, the CDR3 is TGTGCCAGCAGTTCAGAGGGTTTCTCCTACAATGAGCAGTTCTTC.

This chain joins TRBV10-2 and TRBJ2-7; 7 positions agree with TRBD1. Trimming at V came to 4 bases and at J to 8 bases, leaving 5 bases not matched to a gene. The CDR3 is 12 amino acids. Per germline, CDR1 WSHSY and CDR2 SAAADI. CDR3 in DNA: TGCGCCAGCAGTGTCGGGGACAGCCAGCAGTACTTC. Residues: CASSVGDSQQYF.

The rearrangement uses TRBV30 and TRBJ2-5; TRBD1 matches 8 bases. This CDR3 comprises 14 residues. Germline V gene lookup returns CDR1 GTSNPN and CDR2 SVGIG (reference sequence). Losses at the gene ends were 3 bases for V and 8 bases for J; bases not matched to a gene: 11. CDR3 protein: CAWSYRTGKRTQYF. CDR3 bases: TGTGCCTGGAGCTATCGGACAGGGAAGAGAACCCAGTACTTC.

The rearrangement joins TRBV5-4 to TRBJ2-3; no clear D gene. Trimming cost V 0 bases and J 4 bases, with 6 bases left between them. This CDR3 spans 13 amino acids. Germline CDR1 SGHNT, CDR2 YYREEE (reference sequence). The CDR3 is CASSLGRADTQYF. DNA for the CDR3: TGTGCCAGCAGCTTGGGTAGGGCAGATACGCAGTATTTT.

The chain joins TRBV14 to TRBJ2-7; 8 bases are a match to TRBD2. CDR3 length equals 14 residues. V lost 1 base to trimming and J lost 2 bases; unmatched junction nucleotides: 1. The germline V gene encodes CDR1 SGHDN and CDR2 FVKESK. CDR3 sequence (DNA): TGTGCCAGCAGCCAAGCGGGACTAGCCTACGAGCAGTACTTC. Translating gives CASSQAGLAYEQYF.